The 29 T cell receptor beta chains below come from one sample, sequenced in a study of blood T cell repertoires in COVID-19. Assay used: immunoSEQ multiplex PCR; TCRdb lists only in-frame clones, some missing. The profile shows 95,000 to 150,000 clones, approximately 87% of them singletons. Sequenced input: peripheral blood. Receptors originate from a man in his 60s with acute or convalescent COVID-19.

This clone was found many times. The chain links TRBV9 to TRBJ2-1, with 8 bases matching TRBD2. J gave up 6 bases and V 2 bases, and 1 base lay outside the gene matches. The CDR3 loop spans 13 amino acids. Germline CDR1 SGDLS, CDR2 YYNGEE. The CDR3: CASSVGTSNEQFF. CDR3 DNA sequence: TGTGCCAGCAGCGTCGGGACTAGCAATGAGCAGTTCTTC.

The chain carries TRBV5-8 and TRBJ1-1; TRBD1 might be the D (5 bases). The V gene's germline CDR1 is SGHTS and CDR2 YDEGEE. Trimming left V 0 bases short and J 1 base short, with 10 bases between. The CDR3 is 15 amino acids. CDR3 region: CASSLAVGANTEAFF. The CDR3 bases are TGTGCCAGCAGCTTGGCGGTTGGGGCGAACACTGAAGCTTTCTTT.

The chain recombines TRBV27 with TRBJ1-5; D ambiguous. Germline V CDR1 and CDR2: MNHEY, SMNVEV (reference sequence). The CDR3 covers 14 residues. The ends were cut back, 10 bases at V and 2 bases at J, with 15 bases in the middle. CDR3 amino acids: CAIGTAGGNQPQHF. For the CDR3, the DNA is TGTGCCATCGGCACCGCCGGAGGCAATCAGCCCCAGCATTTT.

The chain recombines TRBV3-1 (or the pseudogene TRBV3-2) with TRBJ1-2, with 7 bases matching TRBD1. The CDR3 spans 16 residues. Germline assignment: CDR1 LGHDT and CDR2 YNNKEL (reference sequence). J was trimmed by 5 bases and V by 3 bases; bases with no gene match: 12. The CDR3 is CASSQATGAIQYGYTF. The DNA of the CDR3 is TGTGCCAGCAGCCAGGCCACAGGGGCGATTCAATATGGCTACACCTTC.

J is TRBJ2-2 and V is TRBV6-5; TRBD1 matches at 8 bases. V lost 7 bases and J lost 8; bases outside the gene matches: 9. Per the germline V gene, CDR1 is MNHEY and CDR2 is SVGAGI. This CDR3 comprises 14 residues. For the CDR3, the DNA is TGTGCCAGCAAGGGGCAGGGGGCAGGTGGGGAGCTGTTTTTT. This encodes CASKGQGAGGELFF.

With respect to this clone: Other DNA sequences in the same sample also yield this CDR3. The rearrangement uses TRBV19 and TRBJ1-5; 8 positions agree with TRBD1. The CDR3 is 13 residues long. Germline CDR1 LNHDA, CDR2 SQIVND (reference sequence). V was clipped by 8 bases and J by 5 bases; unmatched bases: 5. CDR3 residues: CASGQGAHQPQHF. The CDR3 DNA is TGTGCCAGTGGACAGGGAGCCCATCAGCCCCAGCATTTT.

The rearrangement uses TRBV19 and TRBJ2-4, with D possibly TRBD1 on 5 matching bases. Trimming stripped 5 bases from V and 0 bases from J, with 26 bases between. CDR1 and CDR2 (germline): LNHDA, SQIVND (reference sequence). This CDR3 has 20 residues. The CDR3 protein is CASSLSDRPSIALAKNIQYF. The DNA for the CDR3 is TGTGCCAGTAGTCTCTCAGACAGACCCTCGATCGCTCTAGCCAAAAACATTCAGTACTTC.

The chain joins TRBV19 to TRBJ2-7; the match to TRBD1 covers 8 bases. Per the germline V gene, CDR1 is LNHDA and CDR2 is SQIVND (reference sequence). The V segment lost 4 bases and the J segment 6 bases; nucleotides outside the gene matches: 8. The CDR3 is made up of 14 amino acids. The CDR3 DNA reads TGTGCCAGTAGTAGAACGACAGGGGCGGGCGAGCAGTACTTC. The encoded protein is CASSRTTGAGEQYF.

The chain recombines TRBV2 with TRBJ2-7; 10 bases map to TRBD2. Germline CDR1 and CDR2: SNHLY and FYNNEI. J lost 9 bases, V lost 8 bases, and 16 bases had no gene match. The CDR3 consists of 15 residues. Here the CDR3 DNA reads TGTGCCAGCTCATCTAGCGGGAGCCCCCTGGGGTCGCAGTACTTC. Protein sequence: CASSSSGSPLGSQYF.

CDR3 sequence: CASSSSGQVSWNTGELFF. CDR3 in DNA: TGTGCCAGCAGTTCCTCGGGACAGGTCTCATGGAACACCGGGGAGCTGTTTTTT. This chain links TRBV6-2 or TRBV6-3 with TRBJ2-2, with TRBD1 matching 8 bases. Trimming at V came to 4 bases and at J to 1 base, leaving 11 bases not matched to a gene. The CDR3 length is 18 residues. CDR1 is MNHEY and CDR2 is SVGEGT in the germline V gene.

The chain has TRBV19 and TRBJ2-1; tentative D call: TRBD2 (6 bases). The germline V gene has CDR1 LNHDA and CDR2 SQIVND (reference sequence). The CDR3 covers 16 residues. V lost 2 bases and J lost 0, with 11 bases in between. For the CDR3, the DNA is TGTGCCAGTAGTATAATAGCGGTGAGCTCCTACAATGAGCAGTTCTTC. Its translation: CASSIIAVSSYNEQFF.

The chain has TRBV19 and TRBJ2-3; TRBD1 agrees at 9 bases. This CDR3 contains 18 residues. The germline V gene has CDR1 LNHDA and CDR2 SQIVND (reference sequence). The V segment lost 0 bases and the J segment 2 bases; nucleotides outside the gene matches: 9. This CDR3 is CASSIERGTGRATDTQYF. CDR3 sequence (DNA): TGTGCCAGTAGTATAGAGCGGGGGACAGGGAGGGCCACAGATACGCAGTATTTT.

The CDR3: CASSRTISGLQAKNIQYF. CDR3 nucleotides: TGTGCCAGTAGCCGCACCATCTCGGGACTTCAAGCCAAAAACATTCAGTACTTC. This chain connects TRBV19 to TRBJ2-4; perhaps TRBD2 as D (6 bases). CDR1 and CDR2 (germline): LNHDA, SQIVND (reference sequence). V lost 6 bases to trimming and J lost 0 bases, with 21 bases between them. The CDR3 is 18 residues long.

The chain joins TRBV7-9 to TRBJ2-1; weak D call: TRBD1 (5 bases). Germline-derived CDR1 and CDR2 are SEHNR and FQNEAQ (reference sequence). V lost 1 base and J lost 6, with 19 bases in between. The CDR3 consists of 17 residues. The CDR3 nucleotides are TGTGCCAGCAGCTTAGGTGGGCCTTCAGGAAGGGGCAATGAGCAGTTCTTC. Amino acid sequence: CASSLGGPSGRGNEQFF.

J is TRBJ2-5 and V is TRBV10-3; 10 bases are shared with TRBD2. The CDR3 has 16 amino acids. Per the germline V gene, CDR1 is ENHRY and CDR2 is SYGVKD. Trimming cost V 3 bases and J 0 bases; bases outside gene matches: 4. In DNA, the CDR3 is TGTGCCATCAGTGACAGGACTAGCGGTTACCAAGAGACCCAGTACTTC. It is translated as CAISDRTSGYQETQYF.

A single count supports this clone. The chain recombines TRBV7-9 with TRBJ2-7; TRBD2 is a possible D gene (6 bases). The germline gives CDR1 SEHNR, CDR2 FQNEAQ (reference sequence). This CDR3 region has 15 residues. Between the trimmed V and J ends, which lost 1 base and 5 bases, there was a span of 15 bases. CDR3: CASSLVGGALNEQYF. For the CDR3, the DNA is TGTGCCAGCAGCTTAGTCGGCGGGGCTCTCAACGAGCAGTACTTC.

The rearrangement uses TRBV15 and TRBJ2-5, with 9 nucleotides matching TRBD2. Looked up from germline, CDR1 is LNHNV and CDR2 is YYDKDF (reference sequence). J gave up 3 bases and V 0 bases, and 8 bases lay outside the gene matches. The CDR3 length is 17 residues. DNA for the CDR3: TGTGCCACCAGCAGAGATTGGGCTAGCGGGAAAAAAGAGACCCAGTACTTC. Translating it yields CATSRDWASGKKETQYF.

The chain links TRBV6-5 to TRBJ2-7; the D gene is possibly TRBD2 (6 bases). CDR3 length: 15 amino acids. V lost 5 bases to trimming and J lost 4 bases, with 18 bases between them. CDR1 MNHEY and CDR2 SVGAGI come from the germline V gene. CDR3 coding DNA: TGTGCCAGCAGTCCCCTTGGGGGAGGAAGATACGAGCAGTACTTC. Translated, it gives CASSPLGGGRYEQYF.

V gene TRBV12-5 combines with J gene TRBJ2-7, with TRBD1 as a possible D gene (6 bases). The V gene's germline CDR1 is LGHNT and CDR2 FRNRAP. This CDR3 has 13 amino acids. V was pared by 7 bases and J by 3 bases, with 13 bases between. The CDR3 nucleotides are TGTGCTAGTGCCAACAGGGATATCTACGAGCAGTACTTC. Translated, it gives CASANRDIYEQYF.

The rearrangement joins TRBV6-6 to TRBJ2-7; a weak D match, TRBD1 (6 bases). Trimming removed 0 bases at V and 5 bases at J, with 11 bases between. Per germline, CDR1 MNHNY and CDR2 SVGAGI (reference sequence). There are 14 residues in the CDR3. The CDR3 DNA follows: TGTGCCAGCAGTTACTCGCAGGGGTGGGACGAGCAGTACTTC. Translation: CASSYSQGWDEQYF.

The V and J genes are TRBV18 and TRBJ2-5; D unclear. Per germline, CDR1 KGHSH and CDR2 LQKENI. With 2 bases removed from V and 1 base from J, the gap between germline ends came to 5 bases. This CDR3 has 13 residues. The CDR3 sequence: CASSPNSQETQYF. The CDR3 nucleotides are TGTGCCAGCTCACCAAACAGCCAAGAGACCCAGTACTTC.

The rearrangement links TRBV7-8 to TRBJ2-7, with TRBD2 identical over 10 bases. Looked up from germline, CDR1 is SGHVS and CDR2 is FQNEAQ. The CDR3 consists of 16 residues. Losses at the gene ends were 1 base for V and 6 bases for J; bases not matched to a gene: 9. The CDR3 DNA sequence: TGTGCCAGCAGCTTAGGAAGCGGGAGGGCCTCGGGCGAGCAGTACTTC. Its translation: CASSLGSGRASGEQYF.

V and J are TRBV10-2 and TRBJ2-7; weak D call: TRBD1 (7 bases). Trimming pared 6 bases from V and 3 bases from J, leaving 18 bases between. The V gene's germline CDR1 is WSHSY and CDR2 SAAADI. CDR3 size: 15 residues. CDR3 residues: CASSARGARDYEQYF. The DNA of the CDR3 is TGCGCCAGCAGCGCCAGGGGGGCGCGTGACTACGAGCAGTACTTC.

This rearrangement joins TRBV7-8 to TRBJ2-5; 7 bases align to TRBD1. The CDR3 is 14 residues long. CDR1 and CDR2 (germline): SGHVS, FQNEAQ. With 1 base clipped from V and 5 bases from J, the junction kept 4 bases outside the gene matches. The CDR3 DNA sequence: TGTGCCAGCAGCTTAGGGCAGGGGGTTGAGACCCAGTACTTC. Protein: CASSLGQGVETQYF.

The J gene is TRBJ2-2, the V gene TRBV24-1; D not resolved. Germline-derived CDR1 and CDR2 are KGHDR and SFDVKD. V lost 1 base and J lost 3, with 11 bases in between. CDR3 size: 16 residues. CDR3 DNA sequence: TGTGCCACCAGTGATTTAGGAACTACCGACACCGGGGAGCTGTTTTTT. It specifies CATSDLGTTDTGELFF.

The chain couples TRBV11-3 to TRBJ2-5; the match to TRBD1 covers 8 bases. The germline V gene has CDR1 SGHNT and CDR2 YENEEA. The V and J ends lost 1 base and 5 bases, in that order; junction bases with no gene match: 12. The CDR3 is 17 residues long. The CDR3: CASSLGGGTGSGETQYF. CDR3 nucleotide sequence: TGTGCCAGCAGCTTAGGAGGAGGGACAGGCTCCGGGGAGACCCAGTACTTC.

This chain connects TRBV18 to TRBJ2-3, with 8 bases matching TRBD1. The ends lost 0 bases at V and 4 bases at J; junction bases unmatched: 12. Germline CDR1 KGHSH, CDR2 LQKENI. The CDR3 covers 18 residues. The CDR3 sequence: CASSPPNRGTGGSDTQYF. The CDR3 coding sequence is TGTGCCAGCTCACCACCGAATAGGGGGACAGGAGGATCAGATACGCAGTATTTT.

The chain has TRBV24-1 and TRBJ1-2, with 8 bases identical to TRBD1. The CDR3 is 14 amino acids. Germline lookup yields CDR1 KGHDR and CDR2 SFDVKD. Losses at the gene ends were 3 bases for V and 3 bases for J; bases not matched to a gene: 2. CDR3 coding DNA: TGTGCCACCAGTGATCCACAGGGGGACTATGGCTACACCTTC. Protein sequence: CATSDPQGDYGYTF.

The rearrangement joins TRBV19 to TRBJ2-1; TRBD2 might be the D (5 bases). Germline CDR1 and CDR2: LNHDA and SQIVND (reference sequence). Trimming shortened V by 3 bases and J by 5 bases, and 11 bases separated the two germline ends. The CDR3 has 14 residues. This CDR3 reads CASSMYGIHNEQFF. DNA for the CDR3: TGTGCCAGTAGTATGTACGGGATCCACAATGAGCAGTTCTTC.